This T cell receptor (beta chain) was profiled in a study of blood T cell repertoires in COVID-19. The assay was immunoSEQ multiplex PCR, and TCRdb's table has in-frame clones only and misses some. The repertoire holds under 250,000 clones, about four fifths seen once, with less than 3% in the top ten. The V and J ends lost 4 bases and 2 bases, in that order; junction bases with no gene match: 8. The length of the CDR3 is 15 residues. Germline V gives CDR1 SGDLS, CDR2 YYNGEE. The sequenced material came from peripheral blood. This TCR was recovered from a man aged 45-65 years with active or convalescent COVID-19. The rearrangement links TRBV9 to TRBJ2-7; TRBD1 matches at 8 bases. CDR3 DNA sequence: TGTGCCAGCAGCCCGTCCGGGACAGGACCCTACGAGCAGTACTTC. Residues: CASSPSGTGPYEQYF.